Below are 10 T cell receptor beta chains sequenced from a single sample in a study of T cells in Graves' hyperthyroidism and ophthalmopathy. TCR beta CDR3 sequences were amplified from RNA transcripts. In the first-round RT-PCR of the TCR CDR3, the HTBI primer set was used. TCRdb itself ran the multiplex PCR reads through MiXCR, one entry per CDR3 protein. This table holds about 690,000 distinct CDR3 sequences, 17% found once. Sequencing used blood. These TCRs come from a man between 50 and 59 years old with Graves' hyperthyroidism.

In this sample, this clonotype turned up a few times. This chain links TRBV3-1 with TRBJ2-3; 9 bases map to TRBD2. CDR1 is LGHDT and CDR2 is YNNKEL in the germline V gene (reference sequence). CDR3 length: 16 residues. Losses at the gene ends were 0 bases for V and 1 base for J; bases not matched to a gene: 2. CDR3 sequence (DNA): TGTGCCAGCAGCCAAGAAGGCGGGAGGGGCACAGATACGCAGTATTTT. Protein sequence: CASSQEGGRGTDTQYF.

The chain combines TRBV20-1 with TRBJ2-1; D gene unclear. This CDR3 is built from 12 residues. Trimming pared 0 bases from V and 5 bases from J, leaving 5 bases between. The germline V gene has CDR1 DFQATT and CDR2 SNEGSKA (reference sequence). This CDR3 is CSARDLDNEQFF. CDR3 sequence (DNA): TGCAGTGCTAGAGATCTGGACAATGAGCAGTTCTTC.

This clonotype was found many times. V usage is TRBV2 and J usage is TRBJ2-1, with TRBD2 matching over 9 bases. CDR1 SNHLY and CDR2 FYNNEI come from the germline V gene. The CDR3 length is 16 residues. V dropped 3 bases and J dropped 6; count of bases not matched to a gene: 9. In nucleotides, the CDR3 is TGTGCCAGCAGTGATAGCATAGCGGGAGATCTCAATGAGCAGTTCTTC. As protein: CASSDSIAGDLNEQFF.

The chain is built from TRBV7-9 and TRBJ1-2; D uncertain. V was clipped by 1 base and J by 7 bases, with 10 bases between them. The CDR3 contains 13 residues. Germline lookup yields CDR1 SEHNR and CDR2 FQNEAQ (reference sequence). DNA for the CDR3: TGTGCCAGCAGCTTAGGTTCGGGAGGTGGCTACACCTTC. It translates to CASSLGSGGGYTF.

At least ten counts were recorded for this clonotype. The chain links TRBV12-3 or TRBV12-4 to TRBJ1-1, with 8 bases fitting TRBD1. The CDR3 totals 15 residues. J lost 2 bases, V lost 4 bases, and 6 bases had no gene match. This CDR3 reads CASSYLTGGNTEAFF. In DNA, the CDR3 is TGTGCCAGCAGTTACCTAACAGGGGGTAACACTGAAGCTTTCTTT.

This clonotype came up many times. The genes are TRBV11-1 and TRBJ2-7; weak D call: TRBD1 (5 bases). This CDR3 region has 16 residues. Germline CDR1 is SGHAT and CDR2 is FQDESV (reference sequence). The V gene lost 2 bases and the J gene lost 0 bases, with 14 bases spanning the gap. This CDR3 reads CASSLKGAVSSYEQYF. Written as DNA, the CDR3 is TGTGCCAGCAGCTTAAAAGGGGCAGTGAGCTCCTACGAGCAGTACTTC.

This clonotype came up a few times. The chain combines TRBV15 with TRBJ1-2; 7 bases are shared with TRBD1. This CDR3 region has 15 residues. Losses at the gene ends were 0 bases for V and 1 base for J; bases not matched to a gene: 2. Per germline, CDR1 LNHNV and CDR2 YYDKDF (reference sequence). CDR3 sequence reads: CATSRDQGVNYGYTF. The CDR3 bases are TGTGCCACCAGCAGAGATCAGGGGGTTAACTATGGCTACACCTTC.

Ten or more counts support this clonotype. This rearrangement joins TRBV12-3 or TRBV12-4 to TRBJ2-7; TRBD2 is a possible D gene (5 bases). This CDR3 has 15 residues. Trimming cost V 3 bases and J 0 bases, with 12 bases left between them. The CDR3 coding sequence is TGTGCCAGCAGTTTGGGAGCGGATGCCTCCTACGAGCAGTACTTC. As protein: CASSLGADASYEQYF.

This rearrangement joins TRBV30 to TRBJ1-6; D gene uncertain. CDR1 is GTSNPN, CDR2 SVGIG, per germline (reference sequence). V dropped 4 bases and J dropped 5 bases, with 9 bases sitting between them. This CDR3 has 13 residues. The CDR3 loop reads CAWNSIHNSPLHF. In DNA form, the CDR3 reads TGTGCCTGGAATAGCATCCATAATTCACCCCTCCACTTT.

This clonotype was seen many times. The chain links TRBV27 to TRBJ2-7; 10 bases map to TRBD2. V lost 5 bases to trimming and J lost 7 bases; unmatched junction nucleotides: 11. Per the germline V gene, CDR1 is MNHEY and CDR2 is SMNVEV (reference sequence). The CDR3 sequence is 15 residues long. DNA of the CDR3: TGTGCCAGCAGTATGAGGACTAGCGGAGATACGGAGCAGTACTTC. Its translation is CASSMRTSGDTEQYF.